The subject of this entry is one TCR beta chain. This donor had no CMV serostatus on record. The data belong to a study of cytomegalovirus exposure and HLA in healthy donors. This CDR3 contains 14 residues. Trimming stripped 6 bases from V and 3 bases from J, with 15 bases between. Germline V gene data show CDR1 as MNHNS and CDR2 as SASEGT. A multiplex PCR was run with 60 Vbeta primers and 13 Jbeta primers. Some clones are missing from TCRdb's copy, which holds only in-frame ones; the method was immunoSEQ multiplex PCR. The sample consists of roughly 130,000 clones, 70% to 80% of them appearing once. This sequence was found in a human donor in good health. Sequenced input: PBMCs. The rearrangement links TRBV6-1 to TRBJ2-7; TRBD1 might be the D (5 bases). The CDR3, as DNA: TGTGCCAGCAGGGCCAGGGCCGCCCTCTACGAGCAGTACTTC. This translates into CASRARAALYEQYF.